Below, one TCR beta chain is given with its context. The antigen is undetermined. The record originates from a study of shared clonotypes between healthy human individuals. Study details: Each donor had three CD4 naive, three CD4 memory, two CD8 naive and one CD8 memory plate.

In replicate PCRs of sorted subsets, approximately 210 ng DNA, tens of thousands of T cell genomes, was used. Sequenced by immunoSEQ multiplex PCR; TCRdb stores in-frame clones only, minus some. The top ten clones hold more than 0.1% of a sample with some 2,000,000 clones, roughly 95% of them seen once. Every one of the donors was a Caucasian adult that lived in Nashville, Tennessee. Study conclusions and caveats: Naive CD4 clonotypes overlapped across a handful of donors at around 5%.

V dropped 2 bases and J dropped 6 bases, with 11 bases sitting between them. The CDR3 sequence is 15 residues long. Germline V lookup: CDR1 ENHRY, CDR2 SYGVKD. The receptor's source is a man aged 18-30 years in good health. Specimen: naive CD4+ T cells sorted from blood. Subset described: CD45RA+ positively selected. This chain joins TRBV10-3 and TRBJ1-6; D may be TRBD1 (5 bases). In nucleotides, the CDR3 is TGTGCCATCAGTGAGACGGGGCTTAGTAATTCACCCCTCCACTTT. Encoded protein: CAISETGLSNSPLHF.